This entry lists 14 T cell receptor beta chains sequenced from one sample in a study of T cell clonality in common variable immunodeficiency. Here immunoSEQ multiplex PCR was the method, and the copy in TCRdb shows in-frame clones only, minus some. The sample has 40,000 to 45,000 clones, none seen only once. Sequencing input: peripheral blood mononuclear cells. Receptors were obtained from a person aged 18 to 75 in good health.

At least ten counts were recorded for this clone. The CDR3 loop is CASSWGQGAGELFF. The CDR3 DNA, read in part, is TGCGCCAGCAGCTGGGGACAGGGAGCCGGGGAG. The rearrangement uses TRBV5-1 and TRBJ2-2; 9 bases align to TRBD1. From the germline J gene comes the end of the CDR3, since the read stops 3 residues before it. The junction had 3 bases not matched to a gene; V was cut back by 3 bases and J by 6 bases. Looked up from germline, CDR1 is SGHRS and CDR2 is YFSETQ. This CDR3 comprises 14 residues.

This clone was seen only a few times. The missing CDR3 end, 3 residues past where the read stops, is filled in from the germline J gene. The chain employs TRBV7-2 and TRBJ2-3, with D maybe TRBD1 (7 bases). The germline V gene has CDR1 SGHTA and CDR2 FQGNSA. This CDR3 is 13 amino acids long. CDR3 sequence: CASRGGSGETQYF. The part of the CDR3 DNA that was read is TGTGCCAGCAGAGGGGGCTCGGGGGAGACG.

The table lists this clone with many counts. CDR3 DNA (partial): TGCAGCGTTGGGTTTGGGCGGGACACTGAA. It specifies CSVGFGRDTE. The CDR3, in full, reads CSVGFGRDTEAFF. The chain has TRBV29-1 and TRBJ1-1; D ambiguous. The missing CDR3 end, 3 residues past where the read stops, is filled in from the germline J gene. The V end was cut by 4 bases, the J end by 3 bases, with 12 bases between. This CDR3 comprises 13 residues. The germline V gene has CDR1 SQVTM and CDR2 ANQGSEA.

On this clone: The missing CDR3 end, 3 residues past where the read stops, is filled in from the germline J gene. The genes are TRBV13 and TRBJ2-1; 10 bases are a match to TRBD2. CDR1 is PRHDT and CDR2 is FYEKMQ in the germline V gene (reference sequence). This CDR3 comprises 15 residues. With 6 bases clipped from V and 6 bases from J, the junction kept 8 bases outside the gene matches. The sequenced part of the CDR3 DNA is TGTGCCAGCAGTTCCGGGCTAGCGGGGGTCAATGAG. Translation: CASSSGLAGVNE. The full CDR3 is CASSSGLAGVNEQFF. Drawing the rest from reference TRBV13 and TRBJ2-1, the complete variable domain is AAGVIQSPRHLIKEKRETATLKCYPIPRHDTVYWYQQGPGQDPQFLISFYEKMQSDKGSIPDRFSAQQFSDYHSELNMSSLELGDSALYFCASSSGLAGVNEQFFGPGTRLTVL.

This clone has a count of ten or more. The CDR3 end is not reached by the read, which stops 3 residues before it; the germline J gene fills it in. The chain combines TRBV4-2 with TRBJ2-7; a possible D gene is TRBD1 (6 bases). The V gene's germline CDR1 is LGHNA and CDR2 YNFKEQ. The CDR3 sequence is 14 residues long. V shed 0 bases and J shed 5 bases, with 11 bases lying between them. The CDR3: CASSQDRGGDEQYF. CDR3 DNA, as far as it was read: TGTGCCAGCAGCCAAGACAGGGGTGGCGACGAG.

In this sample, this clone turned up many times. The read finishes 3 residues shy of the CDR3 end, and the germline J gene is used to complete it. This sequence joins TRBV7-3 and TRBJ2-7, with 10 bases lining up with TRBD2. The V gene end was trimmed by 0 bases and the J gene end by 3 bases; junction bases not matched to a gene: 5. The CDR3 runs to 16 residues. Per the germline V gene, CDR1 is SGHTA and CDR2 is FQGTGA. This CDR3 is CASSLTGTSAFYEQYF. The sequenced CDR3 bases are TGTGCCAGCAGCTTAACTGGGACTAGCGCTTTCTACGAG.

This clone showed up many times. Coverage ceases 3 residues before the CDR3 finishes, and the germline J gene fills in the end. The chain recombines TRBV7-9 with TRBJ1-1; 7 bases agree with TRBD1. The trim removed 0 bases at V and 3 bases at J, leaving 4 bases unmatched. This CDR3 is 15 amino acids long. From germline, CDR1 is SEHNR and CDR2 FQNEAQ (reference sequence). The CDR3 bases that were read are TGTGCCAGCAGCTTAGCGGGTACAGGGGACACTGAA. Translation gives CASSLAGTGDTE. The entire CDR3 sequence reads CASSLAGTGDTEAFF.

This clone was observed many times. The read halts 3 residues ahead of the CDR3 end, with the missing end drawn from the germline J gene. This chain links TRBV20-1 with TRBJ2-1, with 9 bases matching TRBD2. Trimming took 6 bases from V and 8 from J; bases not matched to a gene: 17. This CDR3 region has 16 residues. CDR1 and CDR2 (germline): DFQATT, SNEGSKA (reference sequence). The CDR3 bases that were read are TGCAGTGCCCTAGGGACTTCTAGCGGGAAGTTCGATGAG. Protein sequence: CSALGTSSGKFDE. The complete CDR3 protein is CSALGTSSGKFDEQFF.

This clone was found many times. The CDR3 is cut off 3 residues early in the read; its end comes from the germline J gene. The J gene is TRBJ2-5, the V gene TRBV10-3, with TRBD1 as a possible D gene (6 bases). The CDR3 is 14 residues long. The V and J ends lost 3 bases and 0 bases respectively, with 8 bases between them. From germline, CDR1 is ENHRY and CDR2 SYGVKD. CDR3 bases read: TGTGCCATCAGTGAAGGGACAAACCAAGAGACC. Translation gives CAISEGTNQET. The entire CDR3 sequence reads CAISEGTNQETQYF.

This clone was picked up many times. The CDR3 extends 3 residues past the end of the read, so its final part is completed from the germline J gene. The chain combines TRBV29-1 with TRBJ2-6; no definite D call. Germline V gives CDR1 SQVTM, CDR2 ANQGSEA. V gave up 6 bases and J gave up 0 bases, with 12 bases separating them. This CDR3 has 15 amino acids. Incomplete CDR3 DNA: TGCAGCGTCTCACTCGGGTCCTCTGGGGCCAACGTC. This translates into CSVSLGSSGANV. The full CDR3 sequence reads CSVSLGSSGANVLTF. The full variable domain, in which reference TRBV29-1 and TRBJ2-6 provide the parts outside the CDR3, is SAVISQKPSRDICQRGTSLTIQCQVDSQVTMMFWYRQQPGQSLTLIATANQGSEATYESGFVIDKFPISRPNLTFSTLTVSNMSPEDSSIYLCSVSLGSSGANVLTFGAGSRLTVL.

In the case of this clone: The read falls 3 residues short of the CDR3 end, and the missing part is taken from the germline J gene. The chain uses TRBV19 and TRBJ2-3, with TRBD2 identical over 7 bases. Germline values: CDR1 LNHDA, CDR2 SQIVND (reference sequence). The CDR3 sequence is 15 residues long. CDR3 DNA, as far as it was read: TGTGCCAGTACCCCCGTCGGGGGGAGCAATCAGCCG. Translating gives CASTPVGGSNQP. The complete CDR3 protein is CASTPVGGSNQPQYF.

There are many counts of this clone. The CDR3 end lies 3 residues beyond the end of the read and is filled in from the germline J gene. The rearrangement joins TRBV5-4 to TRBJ1-2; D unclear. Germline CDR1 and CDR2: SGHNT and YYREEE (reference sequence). This CDR3 spans 13 amino acids. With 4 bases removed from V and 1 base from J, the gap between germline ends came to 8 bases. CDR3 DNA, as far as it was read: TGTGCCAGCAGCCGAACAGATAACTATGGC. Protein sequence: CASSRTDNYG. From start to end, the CDR3 is CASSRTDNYGYTF.

As concerns this clone: Read data end 3 residues before the CDR3 end; the end is taken from the germline J gene. The chain couples TRBV19 to TRBJ2-1, with 10 bases matching TRBD1. The trim removed 5 bases at V and 5 bases at J, leaving 6 bases unmatched. The CDR3 has 15 residues. Germline CDR1 reads LNHDA; CDR2 reads SQIVND (reference sequence). Incomplete CDR3 DNA: TGTGCCAGTAGTGCCCGGGACAGGGGAAACAATGAG. Its translation is CASSARDRGNNE. The CDR3 in its entirety is CASSARDRGNNEQFF.

In its sample, this clone was seen many times. Read data end 3 residues before the CDR3 end; the end is taken from the germline J gene. V and J are TRBV2 and TRBJ1-1; 8 positions match TRBD1. Trimming took 6 bases from V and 7 from J; bases not matched to a gene: 7. Germline V gene data show CDR1 as SNHLY and CDR2 as FYNNEI. The CDR3 loop spans 13 amino acids. CDR3 region: CASRVTGGGEAFF. The sequenced CDR3 bases are TGTGCCAGCAGGGTAACAGGGGGGGGTGAA.